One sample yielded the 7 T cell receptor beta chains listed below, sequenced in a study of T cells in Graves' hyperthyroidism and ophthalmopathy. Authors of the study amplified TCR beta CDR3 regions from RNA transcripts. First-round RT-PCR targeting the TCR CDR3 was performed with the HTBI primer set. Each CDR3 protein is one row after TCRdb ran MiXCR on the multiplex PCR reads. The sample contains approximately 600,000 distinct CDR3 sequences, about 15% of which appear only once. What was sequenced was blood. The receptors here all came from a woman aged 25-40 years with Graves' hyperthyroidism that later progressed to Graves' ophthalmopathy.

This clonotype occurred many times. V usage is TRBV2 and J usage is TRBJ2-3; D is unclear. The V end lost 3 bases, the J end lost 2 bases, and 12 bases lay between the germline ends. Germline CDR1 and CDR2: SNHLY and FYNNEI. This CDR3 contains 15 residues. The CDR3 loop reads CASSEWVSPTDTQYF. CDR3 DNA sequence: TGTGCCAGCAGTGAGTGGGTTAGTCCCACAGATACGCAGTATTTT.

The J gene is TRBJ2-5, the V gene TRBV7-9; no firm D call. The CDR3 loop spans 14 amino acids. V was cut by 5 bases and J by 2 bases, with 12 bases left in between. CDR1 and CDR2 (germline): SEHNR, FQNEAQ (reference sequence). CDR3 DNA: TGTGCCAGCAGCCTTCAAGGGATGCAAGAGACCCAGTACTTC. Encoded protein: CASSLQGMQETQYF.

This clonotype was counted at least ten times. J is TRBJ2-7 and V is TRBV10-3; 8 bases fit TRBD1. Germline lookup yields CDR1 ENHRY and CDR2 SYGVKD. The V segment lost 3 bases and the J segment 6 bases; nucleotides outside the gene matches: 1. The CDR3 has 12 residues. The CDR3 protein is CAISEQGGEQYF. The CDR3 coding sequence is TGTGCCATCAGTGAACAGGGGGGCGAGCAGTACTTC.

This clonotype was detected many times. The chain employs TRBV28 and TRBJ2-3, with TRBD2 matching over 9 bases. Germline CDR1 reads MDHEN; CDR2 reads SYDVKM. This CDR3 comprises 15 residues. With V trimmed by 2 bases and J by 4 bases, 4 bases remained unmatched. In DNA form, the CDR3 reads TGTGCCAGCAGTTTAATGGCGGGAGGGCCAGATACGCAGTATTTT. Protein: CASSLMAGGPDTQYF.

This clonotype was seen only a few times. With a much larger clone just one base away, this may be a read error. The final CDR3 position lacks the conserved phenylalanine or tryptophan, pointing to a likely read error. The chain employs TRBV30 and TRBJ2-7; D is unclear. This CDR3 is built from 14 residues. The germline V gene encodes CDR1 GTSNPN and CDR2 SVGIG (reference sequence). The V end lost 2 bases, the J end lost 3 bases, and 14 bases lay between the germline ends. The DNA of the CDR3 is TGTGCCTGGAGTAAAGGTCTCACTAACTACGAGCAGTACCTC. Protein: CAWSKGLTNYEQYL.

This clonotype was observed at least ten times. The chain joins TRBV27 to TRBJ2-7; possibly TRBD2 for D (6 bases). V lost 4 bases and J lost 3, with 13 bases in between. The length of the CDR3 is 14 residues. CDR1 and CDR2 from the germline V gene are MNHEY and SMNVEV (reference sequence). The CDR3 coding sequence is TGTGCCAGCAGTTCGGGGGAAAACTTCTACGAGCAGTACTTC. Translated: CASSSGENFYEQYF.

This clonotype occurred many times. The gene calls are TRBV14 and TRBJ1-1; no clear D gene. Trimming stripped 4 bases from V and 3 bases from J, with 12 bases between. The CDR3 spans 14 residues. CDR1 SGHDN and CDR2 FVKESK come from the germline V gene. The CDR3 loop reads CASSPRLTYTEAFF. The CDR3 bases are TGTGCCAGCAGCCCCCGTTTGACTTACACTGAAGCTTTCTTT.